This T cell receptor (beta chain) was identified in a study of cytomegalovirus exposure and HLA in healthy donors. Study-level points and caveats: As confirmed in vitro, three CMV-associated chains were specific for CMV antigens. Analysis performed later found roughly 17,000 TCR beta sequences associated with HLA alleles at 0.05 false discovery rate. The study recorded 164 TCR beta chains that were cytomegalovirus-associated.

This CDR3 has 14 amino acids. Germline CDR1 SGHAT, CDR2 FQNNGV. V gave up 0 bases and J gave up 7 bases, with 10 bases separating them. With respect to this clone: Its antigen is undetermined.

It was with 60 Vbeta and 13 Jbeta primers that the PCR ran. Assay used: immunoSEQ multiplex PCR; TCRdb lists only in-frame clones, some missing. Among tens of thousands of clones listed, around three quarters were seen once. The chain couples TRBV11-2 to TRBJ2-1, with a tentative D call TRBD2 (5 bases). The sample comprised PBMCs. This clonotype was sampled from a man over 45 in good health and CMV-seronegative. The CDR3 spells CASSLEDSRNEQFF. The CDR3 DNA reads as TGTGCCAGCAGCTTAGAGGACTCGAGGAATGAGCAGTTCTTC.